The 29 T cell receptor beta chains listed next were all sequenced from one sample in a study of blood T cell repertoires in COVID-19. Produced via immunoSEQ multiplex PCR; TCRdb's table is partial and in-frame only. This table holds over 100,000 clones, roughly 82% found once. Sample: peripheral blood. Source of these receptors: a man aged 60 to 75 with acute or convalescent COVID-19.

This clone is a singleton in its sample. The V call is TRBV6-5, the J call TRBJ1-2, with 7 nucleotides matching TRBD1. The CDR3 is 15 amino acids. CDR1 is MNHEY and CDR2 is SVGAGI in the germline V gene. Losses at the gene ends were 7 bases for V and 5 bases for J; bases not matched to a gene: 13. The CDR3 loop reads CASNALRTGGYGYTF. As DNA, the CDR3 is TGTGCCAGCAACGCCCTTCGGACAGGCGGGTATGGCTACACCTTC.

V gene TRBV7-9 combines with J gene TRBJ1-1; D gene ambiguous. Trimming took off 5 bases at V and 1 base at J, with 20 bases between the two ends. The CDR3 is 17 amino acids. The germline gives CDR1 SEHNR, CDR2 FQNEAQ (reference sequence). CDR3: CASSPPGVSFWNTEAFF. CDR3 bases: TGTGCCAGCAGCCCGCCCGGGGTCTCTTTCTGGAACACTGAAGCTTTCTTT.

The chain combines TRBV12-3 or TRBV12-4 with TRBJ2-2, with D unresolved. CDR3 size: 12 residues. V dropped 10 bases and J dropped 6 bases, with 12 bases sitting between them. The CDR3: CAITRPSGELFF. In DNA form, the CDR3 reads TGTGCCATCACCAGGCCGTCCGGGGAGCTGTTTTTT.

The CDR3 protein is CASSQSKDSLGQPQHF. CDR3 bases: TGCGCCAGCAGTCAATCGAAGGACAGCCTCGGGCAGCCCCAGCATTTT. The V gene is TRBV23-1, the J gene TRBJ1-5; TRBD1 might be the D (6 bases). TRBV23-1 is an open reading frame, and its role is uncertain. V was cut by 0 bases and J by 7 bases, with 16 bases left in between. The CDR3 sequence is 16 residues long.

The J gene is TRBJ2-3, the V gene TRBV5-4; D gene uncertain. The CDR3 length is 13 residues. V gave up 0 bases and J gave up 5 bases, with 7 bases separating them. Per the germline V gene, CDR1 is SGHNT and CDR2 is YYREEE (reference sequence). The CDR3 here is CASSLGTGDTQYF. In DNA, the CDR3 is TGTGCCAGCAGCTTGGGTACGGGAGATACGCAGTATTTT.

The CDR3 loop reads CASNLQQGAGTDTQYF. For the CDR3, the DNA is TGTGCCAGCAACTTACAACAGGGGGCGGGCACAGATACGCAGTATTTT. The chain combines TRBV6-6 with TRBJ2-3, with 9 nucleotides matching TRBD1. Looked up from germline, CDR1 is MNHNY and CDR2 is SVGAGI (reference sequence). The CDR3 is made up of 16 amino acids. Trimming removed 7 bases from V and 1 base from J; junction bases left unmatched: 9.

The chain employs TRBV11-2 and TRBJ2-1; 10 positions agree with TRBD2. The germline gives CDR1 SGHAT, CDR2 FQNNGV. V dropped 5 bases and J dropped 5; count of bases not matched to a gene: 6. This CDR3 comprises 15 residues. The CDR3: CASSPGLALHNEQFF. The CDR3 coding sequence is TGTGCCAGCAGCCCGGGACTAGCGTTACACAATGAGCAGTTCTTC.

A single count supports this clone. The V gene is TRBV11-3, the J gene TRBJ2-3; maybe TRBD2 (7 bases). Germline V lookup: CDR1 SGHNT, CDR2 YENEEA. The CDR3 extends over 18 amino acids. V gave up 4 bases and J gave up 4 bases, with 24 bases separating them. CDR3 amino acids: CASSSTRVWGGYADTQYF. The CDR3 DNA follows: TGTGCCAGCAGCTCCACACGTGTTTGGGGGGGCTACGCAGATACGCAGTATTTT.

The chain is built from TRBV7-2 and TRBJ2-1; 11 nucleotides line up with TRBD2. The CDR3 spans 16 residues. After removal of 5 bases from V and 4 bases from J, the junction contained 7 bases not matched to a gene. Germline V CDR1 and CDR2: SGHTA, FQGNSA. The CDR3 loop is CASSPPGTSGYNEQFF. CDR3 nucleotide sequence: TGTGCCAGCAGCCCACCCGGGACTAGCGGTTACAATGAGCAGTTCTTC.

This sequence joins TRBV5-1 and TRBJ2-1; 8 nucleotides match TRBD1. The CDR3 contains 14 residues. Germline CDR1 and CDR2: SGHRS and YFSETQ. Trimming cost V 4 bases and J 6 bases; bases outside gene matches: 6. CDR3 sequence: CASSLGQGGNEQFF. CDR3 nucleotides: TGCGCCAGCAGCCTAGGACAGGGCGGCAATGAGCAGTTCTTC. The full variable domain, its missing parts supplied by reference TRBV5-1 and TRBJ2-1, is KAGVTQTPRYLIKTRGQQVTLSCSPISGHRSVSWYQQTPGQGLQFLFEYFSETQRNKGNFPGRFSGRQFSNSRSEMNVSTLELGDSALYLCASSLGQGGNEQFFGPGTRLTVL.

The chain recombines TRBV30 with TRBJ2-7; 13 positions match TRBD2. The V segment lost 3 bases and the J segment 4 bases; nucleotides outside the gene matches: 9. This CDR3 contains 16 residues. The germline gives CDR1 GTSNPN, CDR2 SVGIG (reference sequence). The CDR3: CAWRGPGLAGIYEQYF. CDR3 DNA: TGTGCCTGGAGGGGCCCGGGACTAGCGGGAATTTACGAGCAGTACTTC.

The chain joins TRBV4-1 to TRBJ2-1; 10 bases match TRBD2. This CDR3 spans 16 amino acids. Germline-derived CDR1 and CDR2 are MGHRA and YSYEKL. V gave up 2 bases and J gave up 7 bases; unmatched junction bases: 8. CDR3 sequence (DNA): TGCGCCAGCAGCCAACCCGGGACTAGCGTACTAAATGAGCAGTTCTTC. Its protein product is CASSQPGTSVLNEQFF.

The CDR3 loop reads CASSNRGGYEQYF. The DNA for the CDR3 is TGTGCCAGCAGTAACAGGGGCGGCTACGAGCAGTACTTC. This rearrangement joins TRBV9 to TRBJ2-7; 7 positions match TRBD1. The CDR3 extends over 13 amino acids. V shed 5 bases, J shed 3 bases, and the junction held 5 bases outside the gene matches. CDR1 and CDR2 (germline): SGDLS, YYNGEE.

V usage is TRBV6-5 and J usage is TRBJ1-5; D is undetermined. Germline assignment: CDR1 MNHEY and CDR2 SVGAGI. Trimming took off 8 bases at V and 6 bases at J, with 17 bases between the two ends. This CDR3 is 14 amino acids long. CDR3 in amino acids: CASVGRPRGQPQHF. CDR3 nucleotide sequence: TGTGCCAGCGTCGGGAGGCCCCGGGGTCAGCCCCAGCATTTT.

The V call is TRBV29-1, the J call TRBJ2-5, with 7 bases matching TRBD1. Trimming removed 5 bases from V and 4 bases from J; junction bases left unmatched: 13. CDR3 length: 15 residues. Per germline, CDR1 SQVTM and CDR2 ANQGSEA. CDR3 sequence (DNA): TGCAGCGTTAATCCCGGGACAGTGAGGAGAGAGACCCAGTACTTC. It codes for CSVNPGTVRRETQYF.

This clone was seen repeatedly, ten times or more. CDR3 amino acids: CASSLTSGSTGELFF. The CDR3 nucleotides are TGTGCCAGCAGCTTAACGAGCGGGAGTACCGGGGAGCTGTTTTTT. The chain uses TRBV13 and TRBJ2-2; 8 bases map to TRBD2. J gave up 5 bases and V 2 bases, and 4 bases lay outside the gene matches. This CDR3 is built from 15 residues. CDR1 is PRHDT and CDR2 is FYEKMQ in the germline V gene (reference sequence).

The rearrangement uses TRBV14 and TRBJ2-1; weak D call: TRBD1 (6 bases). The CDR3 consists of 17 residues. Trimming stripped 2 bases from V and 6 bases from J, with 20 bases between. CDR1 is SGHDN, CDR2 FVKESK, per germline. CDR3 amino acids: CASSQYFRTEILNEQFF. For the CDR3, the DNA is TGTGCCAGCAGCCAATATTTTAGGACAGAAATACTCAATGAGCAGTTCTTC.

The V gene is TRBV2, the J gene TRBJ2-2, with D perhaps matching TRBD1 (6 bases). There are 17 residues in the CDR3. V was shortened by 5 bases and J by 4 bases, with 20 bases between the two germline ends. Looked up from germline, CDR1 is SNHLY and CDR2 is FYNNEI. CDR3 amino acids: CASSYQGLGLRTGELFF. The CDR3 DNA reads as TGTGCCAGCAGTTACCAGGGGTTAGGACTTCGCACCGGGGAGCTGTTTTTT.

The chain recombines TRBV5-4 with TRBJ2-7, with 8 positions matching TRBD1. The CDR3 length is 13 residues. V dropped 4 bases and J dropped 5; count of bases not matched to a gene: 5. Germline CDR1 is SGHNT and CDR2 is YYREEE (reference sequence). The CDR3 region is CASSTGQGDEQYF. The CDR3 DNA reads as TGTGCCAGCAGCACCGGACAGGGCGACGAGCAGTACTTC.

The chain couples TRBV7-9 to TRBJ1-1, with D tentatively TRBD1 (5 bases). From germline, CDR1 is SEHNR and CDR2 FQNEAQ (reference sequence). The germline V and J ends were trimmed by 1 base and 1 base, with 10 bases remaining between them. The CDR3 has 15 residues. CDR3 DNA sequence: TGTGCCAGCAGCTTAGGTCGGGGGACGAACACTGAAGCTTTCTTT. Encoded protein: CASSLGRGTNTEAFF.

This clone was seen a single time. The chain recombines TRBV19 with TRBJ1-5; TRBD1 agrees at 7 bases. Germline V gives CDR1 LNHDA, CDR2 SQIVND (reference sequence). This CDR3 comprises 13 residues. J was trimmed by 5 bases and V by 5 bases; bases with no gene match: 3. CDR3 in amino acids: CASSDRVHQPQHF. The DNA of the CDR3 is TGTGCCAGTAGTGACAGGGTGCATCAGCCCCAGCATTTT.

The chain links TRBV12-3 or TRBV12-4 to TRBJ1-4; D unclear. CDR3 size: 12 residues. V shed 6 bases and J shed 10 bases, with 12 bases lying between them. DNA for the CDR3: TGTGCCAGCAGCCTTAATATTGTAAAACTGTTTTTT. Translation: CASSLNIVKLFF.

V is TRBV18 and J is TRBJ1-1; TRBD1 matches 7 bases. V was clipped by 0 bases and J by 5 bases; unmatched bases: 6. The CDR3 loop spans 15 amino acids. Germline-derived CDR1 and CDR2 are KGHSH and LQKENI. The CDR3 sequence is CASSPPEGAITEAFF. CDR3 DNA: TGTGCCAGCTCACCACCAGAGGGGGCGATTACTGAAGCTTTCTTT.

The chain is built from TRBV27 and TRBJ1-1; possibly TRBD1 for D (5 bases). CDR1 MNHEY and CDR2 SMNVEV come from the germline V gene (reference sequence). The CDR3 is made up of 15 amino acids. V lost 6 bases, J lost 1 base, and 15 bases lay in between. CDR3 sequence reads: CASRILGPPNTEAFF. CDR3 nucleotides: TGTGCCAGCAGGATCTTGGGGCCTCCGAACACTGAAGCTTTCTTT.

The gene calls are TRBV2 and TRBJ2-5; TRBD1 is a possible D gene (6 bases). This CDR3 spans 16 amino acids. Germline CDR1 and CDR2: SNHLY and FYNNEI. V gave up 3 bases and J gave up 4 bases, with 18 bases separating them. The CDR3 sequence: CASSEGARGGPETQYF. CDR3 bases: TGTGCCAGCAGTGAGGGGGCTAGGGGCGGCCCAGAGACCCAGTACTTC.

The V gene is TRBV3-1 (or the pseudogene TRBV3-2), the J gene TRBJ1-2; no reliable D call. V gave up 3 bases and J gave up 6 bases, with 14 bases separating them. Germline values: CDR1 LGHDT, CDR2 YNNKEL (reference sequence). CDR3 size: 14 residues. The CDR3 here is CASSQRPQGDGYTF. For the CDR3, the DNA is TGTGCCAGCAGCCAGAGACCCCAAGGAGATGGCTACACCTTC.

The gene calls are TRBV19 and TRBJ1-1, with 7 bases lining up with TRBD1. There are 15 residues in the CDR3. V lost 3 bases to trimming and J lost 4 bases; unmatched junction nucleotides: 8. Germline loops: CDR1 LNHDA, CDR2 SQIVND (reference sequence). The CDR3 DNA follows: TGTGCCAGTAGTATTCAGGGGACAGTAACCACTGAAGCTTTCTTT. This codes for CASSIQGTVTTEAFF.

This clone has only a few counts. V and J are TRBV4-2 and TRBJ2-1; 7 nucleotides line up with TRBD2. Unmatched junction bases numbered 11, after V lost 0 bases and J lost 0 bases. CDR1 LGHNA and CDR2 YNFKEQ come from the germline V gene. This CDR3 contains 19 residues. CDR3 loop: CASSQEGSAGGSSYNEQFF. The CDR3 coding sequence is TGTGCCAGCAGCCAAGAAGGGTCCGCGGGCGGGAGCTCCTACAATGAGCAGTTCTTC.

This chain links TRBV3-1 (or the pseudogene TRBV3-2) with TRBJ2-7, with 7 nucleotides matching TRBD2. V trimming: 2 bases; J trimming: 2 bases; junction bases outside the gene matches: 3. CDR3 length: 14 amino acids. The germline V gene encodes CDR1 LGHDT and CDR2 YNNKEL (reference sequence). CDR3 coding DNA: TGTGCCAGCAGCCAAATGGGGGGGACCTACGAGCAGTACTTC. Translation gives CASSQMGGTYEQYF.